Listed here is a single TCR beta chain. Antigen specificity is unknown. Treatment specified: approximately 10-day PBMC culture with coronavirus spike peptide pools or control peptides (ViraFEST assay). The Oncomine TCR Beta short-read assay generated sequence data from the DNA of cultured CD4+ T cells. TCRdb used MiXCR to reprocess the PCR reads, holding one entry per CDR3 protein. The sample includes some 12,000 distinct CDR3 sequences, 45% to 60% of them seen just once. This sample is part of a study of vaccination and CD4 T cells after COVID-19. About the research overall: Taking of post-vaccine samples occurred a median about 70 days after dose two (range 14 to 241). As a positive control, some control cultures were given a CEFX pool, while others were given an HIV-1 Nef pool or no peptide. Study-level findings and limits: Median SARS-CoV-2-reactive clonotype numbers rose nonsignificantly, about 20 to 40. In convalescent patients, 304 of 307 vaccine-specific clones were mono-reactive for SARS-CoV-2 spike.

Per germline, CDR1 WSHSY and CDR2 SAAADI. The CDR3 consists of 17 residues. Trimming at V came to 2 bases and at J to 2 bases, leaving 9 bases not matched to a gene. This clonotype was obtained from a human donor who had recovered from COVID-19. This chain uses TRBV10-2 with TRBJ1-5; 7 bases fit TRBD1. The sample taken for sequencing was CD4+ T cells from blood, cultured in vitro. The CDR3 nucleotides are TGCGCCAGCAGTGAGATGACAGGGAGCATCGGCAATCAGCCCCAGCATTTT. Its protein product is CASSEMTGSIGNQPQHF.